This note documents a single T cell receptor beta chain sequence. Its antigen remains unknown. Pooling of second doses given at about 4 or about 12 weeks was done. The repertoire was sequenced with immunoSEQ multiplex PCR; TCRdb's copy has only in-frame clones and lacks some. The sample lists some 180,000 clones, roughly 90% occurring once. This entry is derived from a study of T cell responses to AZD1222 COVID-19 vaccine. Study results and limitations: Clonal diversity was possibly underestimated, and the donors were mostly white British, with more females. Just six people given AZD1222 tested seropositive at baseline. Across spike, vaccine-associated CD4 TCRs were found, dominant at 160-218 and 743-854.

The clonotype originates from an adult who received the AZD1222 COVID-19 vaccine. Sequences were derived from peripheral blood, sampled 28 days after the second AZD1222 dose.

The DNA for the CDR3 is TGTGCCAGCAGACGGACAGGGACTTCCGGGGAGCTGTTTTTT. This codes for CASRRTGTSGELFF. The gene calls are TRBV11-3 and TRBJ2-2; TRBD1 matches at 8 bases. J gave up 6 bases and V 6 bases, and 6 bases lay outside the gene matches. Germline V gives CDR1 SGHNT, CDR2 YENEEA. The CDR3 contains 14 residues.